What follows describes a single T cell receptor beta chain. This sample stems from a study of blood T cell repertoires in COVID-19. Whole-study context: Samples of COVID-19 (acute and convalescent) were obtained from the United States, Italy and Spain.

The CDR3 runs to 15 residues. V lost 2 bases to trimming and J lost 1 base, with 12 bases between them. Germline lookup yields CDR1 KGHSH and CDR2 LQKENI. The authors' processing: Estimated nucleated cell counts came from reference gene primer amplification. Sequenced by immunoSEQ multiplex PCR; TCRdb stores in-frame clones only, minus some. That table supplies the V and J calls and clone size; D and trimming were determined from the DNA. Of fewer than 200,000 clones listed, roughly nine tenths were seen once; the top ten hold under 25%. Sequenced material: peripheral blood. This chain connects TRBV18 to TRBJ2-7; the D gene is possibly TRBD1 (5 bases). The sequence derives from a man in his 70s with active or convalescent COVID-19. Here the CDR3 DNA reads TGTGCCAGCTCACCAGTACAGGCAAGGTCCTACGAGCAGTACTTC. Amino acid sequence: CASSPVQARSYEQYF.